A single sample is the source of the 2 T cell receptor beta chains below, sequenced in a study of blood T cell repertoires in COVID-19. Libraries were prepared by immunoSEQ multiplex PCR; TCRdb keeps only in-frame clonotypes and omits some of them. The sample has approximately 30,000 clones; about 88% are singletons. Sequencing used peripheral blood. These receptors came from a woman older than 75 with active or convalescent COVID-19.

This chain uses TRBV7-2 with TRBJ1-5, with TRBD1 identical over 9 bases. The germline gives CDR1 SGHTA, CDR2 FQGNSA. V gave up 6 bases and J gave up 3 bases; unmatched junction bases: 3. This CDR3 has 14 amino acids. Written as DNA, the CDR3 is TGTGCCAGCAGTCGGGACAGGGCCAATCAGCCCCAGCATTTT. Protein: CASSRDRANQPQHF.

V usage is TRBV6-5 and J usage is TRBJ2-5; 7 bases are a match to TRBD1. Germline trimming cut 6 bases from V and 5 bases from J; bases unmatched to any gene: 9. Germline V CDR1 and CDR2: MNHEY, SVGAGI. The CDR3 is made up of 14 amino acids. Written as DNA, the CDR3 is TGTGCCAGCAGCTCTATAGACAGGGCGGAGACCCAGTACTTC. Translating gives CASSSIDRAETQYF.